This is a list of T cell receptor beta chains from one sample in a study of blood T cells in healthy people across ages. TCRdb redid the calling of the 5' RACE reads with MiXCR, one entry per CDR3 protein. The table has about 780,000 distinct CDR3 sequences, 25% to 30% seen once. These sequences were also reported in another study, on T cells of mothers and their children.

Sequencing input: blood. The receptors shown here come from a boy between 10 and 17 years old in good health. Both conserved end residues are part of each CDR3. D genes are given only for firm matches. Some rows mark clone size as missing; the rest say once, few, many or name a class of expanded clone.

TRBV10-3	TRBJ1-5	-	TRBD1	CAISERTGRSNQPQHF	TGTGCCATCAGTGAGAGGACAGGTCGGAGCAATCAGCCCCAGCATTTT
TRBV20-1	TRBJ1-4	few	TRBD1	CSATSYRGETTNEKLFF	TGCAGTGCTACAAGCTACAGGGGCGAAACAACTAATGAAAAACTGTTTTTT
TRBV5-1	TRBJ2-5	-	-	CASSLNRPGAETQYF	TGCGCCAGCAGCTTGAACCGCCCAGGTGCAGAGACCCAGTACTTC
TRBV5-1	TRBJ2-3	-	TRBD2	CASSGLGGADTQYF	TGCGCCAGCAGCGGTTTGGGGGGGGCAGATACGCAGTATTTT
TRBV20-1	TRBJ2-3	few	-	CSAGDTAGSADTQYF	TGCAGTGCTGGAGATACAGCAGGGTCGGCAGATACGCAGTATTTT
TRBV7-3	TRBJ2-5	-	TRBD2	CASSFFGGGPETQYF	TGTGCCAGCAGCTTCTTCGGGGGGGGCCCAGAGACCCAGTACTTC
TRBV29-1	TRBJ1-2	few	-	CSVEGEQGYTF	TGCAGCGTTGAGGGGGAACAGGGCTACACCTTC
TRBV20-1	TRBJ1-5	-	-	CSASLREDQPQHF	TGCAGTGCCTCGCTAAGGGAGGATCAGCCCCAGCATTTT
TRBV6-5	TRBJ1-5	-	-	CASRSLVNQPQHF	TGTGCCAGCAGGAGTCTTGTAAATCAGCCCCAGCATTTT
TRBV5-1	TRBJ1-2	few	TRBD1	CASSLTPTGVNYGYTF	TGCGCCAGCAGCCTAACTCCGACAGGGGTTAACTATGGCTACACCTTC
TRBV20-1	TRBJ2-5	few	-	CSARDRSTQYF	TGCAGTGCTAGAGATCGTAGTACCCAGTACTTC